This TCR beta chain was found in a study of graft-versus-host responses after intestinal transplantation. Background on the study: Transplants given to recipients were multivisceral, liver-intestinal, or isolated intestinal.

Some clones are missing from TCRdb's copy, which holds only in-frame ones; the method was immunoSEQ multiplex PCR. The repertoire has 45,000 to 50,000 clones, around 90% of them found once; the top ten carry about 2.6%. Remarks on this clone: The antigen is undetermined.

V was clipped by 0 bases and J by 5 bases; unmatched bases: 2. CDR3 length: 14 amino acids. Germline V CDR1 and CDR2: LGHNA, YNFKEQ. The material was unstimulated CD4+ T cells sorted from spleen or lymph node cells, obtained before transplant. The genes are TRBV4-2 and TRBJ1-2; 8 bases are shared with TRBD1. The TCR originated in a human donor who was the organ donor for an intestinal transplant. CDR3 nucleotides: TGTGCCAGCAGCCAAGACAGGGGGCTTTATGGCTACACCTTC. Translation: CASSQDRGLYGYTF.